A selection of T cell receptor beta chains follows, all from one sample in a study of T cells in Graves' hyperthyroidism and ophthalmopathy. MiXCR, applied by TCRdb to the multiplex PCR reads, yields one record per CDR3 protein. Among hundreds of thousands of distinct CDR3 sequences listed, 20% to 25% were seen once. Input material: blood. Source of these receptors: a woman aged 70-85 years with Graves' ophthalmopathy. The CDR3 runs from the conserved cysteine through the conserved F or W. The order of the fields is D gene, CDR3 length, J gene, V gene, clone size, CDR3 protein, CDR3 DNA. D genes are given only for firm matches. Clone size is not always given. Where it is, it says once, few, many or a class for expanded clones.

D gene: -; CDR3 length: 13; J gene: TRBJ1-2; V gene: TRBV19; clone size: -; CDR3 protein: CASSIGNRYGYTF; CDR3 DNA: TGTGCCAGTAGTATTGGAAACAGATATGGCTACACCTTC
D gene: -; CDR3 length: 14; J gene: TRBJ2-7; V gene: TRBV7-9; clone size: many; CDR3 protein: CASSLGRDSYEQYF; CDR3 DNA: TGTGCCAGCAGTTTAGGCAGGGACTCCTACGAGCAGTACTTC
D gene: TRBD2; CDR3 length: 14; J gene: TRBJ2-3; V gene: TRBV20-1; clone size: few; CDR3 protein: CSASEREETDTQYF; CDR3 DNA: TGCAGTGCTAGCGAGCGGGAGGAAACAGATACGCAGTATTTT
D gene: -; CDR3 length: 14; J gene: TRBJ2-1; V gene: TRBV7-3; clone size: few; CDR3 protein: CASSLKDGYNEQFF; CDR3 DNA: TGTGCCAGCAGCTTAAAGGACGGTTACAATGAGCAGTTCTTC
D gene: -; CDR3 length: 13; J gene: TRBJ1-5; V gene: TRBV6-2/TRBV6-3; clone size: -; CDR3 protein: CASRPDSHQPQHF; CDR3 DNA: TGTGCCAGCAGGCCCGACAGCCATCAGCCCCAGCATTTT
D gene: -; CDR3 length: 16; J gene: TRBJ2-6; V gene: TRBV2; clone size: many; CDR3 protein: CASSAGTASGANVLTF; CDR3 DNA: TGTGCCAGCAGTGCCGGGACGGCGTCTGGGGCCAACGTCCTGACTTTC
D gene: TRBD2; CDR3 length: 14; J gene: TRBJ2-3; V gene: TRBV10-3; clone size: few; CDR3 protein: CAISGQREGNTQYF; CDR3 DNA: TGTGCCATCAGTGGTCAGCGGGAGGGTAATACGCAGTATTTT
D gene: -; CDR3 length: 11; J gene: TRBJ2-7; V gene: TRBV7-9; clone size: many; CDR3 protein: CASSSDSEQYF; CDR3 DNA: TGTGCCAGCAGCTCCGATAGCGAGCAGTACTTC
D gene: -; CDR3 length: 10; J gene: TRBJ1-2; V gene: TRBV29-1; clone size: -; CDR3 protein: CSVANYGYTF; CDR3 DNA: TGCAGCGTCGCTAACTATGGCTACACCTTC
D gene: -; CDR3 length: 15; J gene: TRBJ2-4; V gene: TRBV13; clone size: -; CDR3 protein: CASSLPGERGNIQYF; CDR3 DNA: TGTGCCAGCAGCCTCCCTGGGGAGAGGGGAAACATTCAGTACTTC
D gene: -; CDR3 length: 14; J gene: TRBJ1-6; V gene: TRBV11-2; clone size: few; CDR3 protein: CASRHHSYNSPLHF; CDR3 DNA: TGTGCCAGCAGACACCACTCCTATAATTCACCCCTCCACTTT
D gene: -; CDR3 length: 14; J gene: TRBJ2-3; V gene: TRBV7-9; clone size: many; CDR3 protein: CASSLVAGADTQYF; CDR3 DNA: TGTGCCAGCAGCTTAGTCGCGGGTGCAGATACGCAGTATTTT
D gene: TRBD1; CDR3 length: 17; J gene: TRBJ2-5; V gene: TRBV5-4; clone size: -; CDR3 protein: CASSRQGTTAPQETQYF; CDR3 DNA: TGTGCCAGCAGTCGACAGGGTACGACTGCCCCGCAAGAGACCCAGTACTTC
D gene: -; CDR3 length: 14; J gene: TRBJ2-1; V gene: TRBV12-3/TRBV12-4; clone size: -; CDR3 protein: CASSLMVAYDEQFF; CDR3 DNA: TGTGCCAGCAGTTTGATGGTGGCCTACGATGAGCAGTTCTTC
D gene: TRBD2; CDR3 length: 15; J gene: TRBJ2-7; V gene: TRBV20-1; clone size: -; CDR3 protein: CSAEFSGKGTYEQYF; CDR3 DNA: TGCAGTGCAGAGTTTAGCGGGAAGGGGACCTACGAGCAGTACTTC
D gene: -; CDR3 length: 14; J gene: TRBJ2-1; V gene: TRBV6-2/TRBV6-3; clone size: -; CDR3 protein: CATYLDSPWYEQFF; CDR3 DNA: TGTGCGACCTACCTGGACAGCCCTTGGTATGAGCAGTTCTTC
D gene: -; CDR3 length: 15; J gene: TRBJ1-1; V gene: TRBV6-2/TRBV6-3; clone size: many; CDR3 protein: CASNRGGSIDTEAFF; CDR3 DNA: TGTGCCAGCAACCGAGGGGGAAGCATTGACACTGAAGCTTTCTTT
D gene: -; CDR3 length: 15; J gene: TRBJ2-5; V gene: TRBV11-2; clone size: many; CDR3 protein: CASSWRTTLQETQYF; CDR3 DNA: TGTGCCAGCAGCTGGAGGACTACACTCCAAGAGACCCAGTACTTC
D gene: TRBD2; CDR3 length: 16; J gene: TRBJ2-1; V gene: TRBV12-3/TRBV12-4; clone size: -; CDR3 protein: CASSLGGGSFYNEQFF; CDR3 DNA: TGTGCCAGCAGTTTGGGGGGAGGGTCTTTTTACAATGAGCAGTTCTTC
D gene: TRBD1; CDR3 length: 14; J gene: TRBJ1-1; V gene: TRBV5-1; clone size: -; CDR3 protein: CASGGTGGHTEAFF; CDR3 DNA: TGCGCCAGCGGAGGTACAGGGGGCCACACTGAAGCTTTCTTT
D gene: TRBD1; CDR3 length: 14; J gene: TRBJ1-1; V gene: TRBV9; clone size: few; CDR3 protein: CASSTGGTDTEAFF; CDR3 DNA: TGTGCCAGCAGCACCGGAGGGACAGACACTGAAGCTTTCTTT
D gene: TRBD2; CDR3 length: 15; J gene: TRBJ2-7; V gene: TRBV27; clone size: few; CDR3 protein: CASRDRLAGSYEQYF; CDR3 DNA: TGTGCCAGCAGAGACCGACTAGCGGGGTCCTACGAGCAGTACTTC
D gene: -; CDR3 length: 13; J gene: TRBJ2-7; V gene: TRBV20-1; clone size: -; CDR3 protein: CSARLASLYEQYF; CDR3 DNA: TGCAGTGCTAGACTAGCGTCCCTTTACGAGCAGTACTTC
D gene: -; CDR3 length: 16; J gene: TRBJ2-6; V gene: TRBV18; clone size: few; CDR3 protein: CASSQTQGSGANVLTF; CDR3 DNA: TGTGCCAGCTCACAGACACAGGGATCGGGGGCCAACGTCCTGACTTTC
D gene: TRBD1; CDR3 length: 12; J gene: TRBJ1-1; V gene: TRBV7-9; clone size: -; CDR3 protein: CASSFTTGPAFF; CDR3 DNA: TGTGCCAGCAGCTTTACGACAGGGCCGGCTTTCTTT
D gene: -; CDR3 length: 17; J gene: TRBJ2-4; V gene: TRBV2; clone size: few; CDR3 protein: CASRRQVANLAKNIQYF; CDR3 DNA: TGTGCCAGCAGACGGCAGGTAGCGAATCTAGCCAAAAACATTCAGTACTTC
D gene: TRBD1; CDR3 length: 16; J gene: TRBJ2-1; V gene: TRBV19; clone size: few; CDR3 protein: CASSIVRTGERNEQFF; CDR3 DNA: TGTGCCAGTAGTATAGTCAGGACAGGGGAACGGAATGAGCAGTTCTTC
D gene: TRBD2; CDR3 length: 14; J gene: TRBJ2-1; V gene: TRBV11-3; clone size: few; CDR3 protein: CASSVAGVRNEQFF; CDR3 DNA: TGTGCCAGCAGCGTAGCGGGAGTCCGAAATGAGCAGTTCTTC
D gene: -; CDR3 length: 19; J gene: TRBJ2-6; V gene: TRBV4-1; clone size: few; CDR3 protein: CASSQVWREGARGANVLTF; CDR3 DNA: TGCGCCAGCAGCCAAGTCTGGAGGGAGGGGGCGCGGGGGGCCAACGTCCTGACTTTC
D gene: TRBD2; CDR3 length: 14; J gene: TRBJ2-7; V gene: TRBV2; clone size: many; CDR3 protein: CASRGDGRAYEQYF; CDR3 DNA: TGTGCCAGCAGGGGTGACGGGAGGGCGTACGAGCAGTACTTC
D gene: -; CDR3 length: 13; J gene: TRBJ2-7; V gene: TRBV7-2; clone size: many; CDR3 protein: CASSPRSTYEQYF; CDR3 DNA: TGTGCCAGCAGCCCACGTAGTACCTACGAGCAGTACTTC
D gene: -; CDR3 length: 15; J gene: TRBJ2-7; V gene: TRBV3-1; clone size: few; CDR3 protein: CASSQGPGMSYEQYF; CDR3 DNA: TGTGCCAGCAGCCAAGGCCCCGGAATGTCCTACGAGCAGTACTTC
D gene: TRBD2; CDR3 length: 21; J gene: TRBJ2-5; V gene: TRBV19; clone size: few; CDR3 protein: CASSTDRILGLAGDGGETQYF; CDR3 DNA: TGTGCCAGTAGTACGGACAGGATCTTGGGACTAGCGGGAGATGGGGGAGAGACCCAGTACTTC
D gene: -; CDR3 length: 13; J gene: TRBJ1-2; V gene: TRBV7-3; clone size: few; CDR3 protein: CASSLQGHYGYTF; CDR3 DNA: TGTGCCAGCAGCCTCCAAGGGCACTATGGCTACACCTTC
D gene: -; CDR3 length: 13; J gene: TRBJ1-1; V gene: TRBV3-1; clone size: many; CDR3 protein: CASSQMEGTEAFF; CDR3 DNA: TGTGCCAGCAGCCAAATGGAGGGCACTGAAGCTTTCTTT
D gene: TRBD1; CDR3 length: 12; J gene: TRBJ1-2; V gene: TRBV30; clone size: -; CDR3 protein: CACLQGAGGYTF; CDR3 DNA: TGTGCCTGCTTACAGGGGGCGGGTGGCTACACCTTC
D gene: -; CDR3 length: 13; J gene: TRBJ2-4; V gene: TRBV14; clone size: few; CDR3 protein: CASSQLGTFIQYF; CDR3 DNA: TGTGCCAGCAGCCAGCTCGGGACATTCATTCAGTACTTC
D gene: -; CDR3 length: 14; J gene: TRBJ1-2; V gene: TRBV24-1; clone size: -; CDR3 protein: CATSTGGGNYGYTF; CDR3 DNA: TGTGCCACCTCGACCGGGGGTGGTAACTATGGCTACACCTTC
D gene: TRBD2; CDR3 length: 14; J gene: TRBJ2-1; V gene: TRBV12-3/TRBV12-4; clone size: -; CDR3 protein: CASSLGGGRNEQFF; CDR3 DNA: TGTGCCAGCAGTCTGGGGGGAGGGCGGAATGAGCAGTTCTTC
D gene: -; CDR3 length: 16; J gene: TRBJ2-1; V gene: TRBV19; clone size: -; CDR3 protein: CASSHRRLGTQNEQFF; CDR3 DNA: TGTGCCAGTAGCCACCGCAGGCTTGGTACACAAAATGAGCAGTTCTTC
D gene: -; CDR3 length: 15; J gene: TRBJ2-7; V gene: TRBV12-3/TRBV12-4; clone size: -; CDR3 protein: CASSEGASGAYEQYF; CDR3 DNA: TGTGCCAGCAGCGAGGGGGCTAGCGGAGCCTACGAGCAGTACTTC
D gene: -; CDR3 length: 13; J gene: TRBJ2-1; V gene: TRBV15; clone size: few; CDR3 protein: CATSRDAYNEQFF; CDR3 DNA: TGTGCCACCAGCAGAGACGCGTACAATGAGCAGTTCTTC
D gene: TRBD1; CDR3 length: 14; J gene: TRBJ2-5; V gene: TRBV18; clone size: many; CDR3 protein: CASSLGQDQETQYF; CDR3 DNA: TGTGCCAGCTCACTAGGACAGGACCAAGAGACCCAGTACTTC
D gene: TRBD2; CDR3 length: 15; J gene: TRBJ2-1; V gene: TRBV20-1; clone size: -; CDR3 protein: CSAFGTSGTPDEQFF; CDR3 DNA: TGCAGTGCCTTCGGGACTAGCGGGACTCCTGATGAGCAGTTCTTC
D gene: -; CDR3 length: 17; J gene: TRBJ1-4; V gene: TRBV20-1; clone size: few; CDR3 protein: CSARGADRFSTNEKLFF; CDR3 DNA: TGCAGTGCTAGGGGGGCGGATCGATTCTCTACTAATGAAAAACTGTTTTTT
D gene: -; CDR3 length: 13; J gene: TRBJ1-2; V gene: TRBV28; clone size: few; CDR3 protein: CASSLLGLSGYTF; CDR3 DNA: TGTGCCAGCAGTCTACTAGGTTTATCGGGCTACACCTTC